These 3 T cell receptor beta chains came from one sample sequenced in a study of cytomegalovirus exposure and HLA in healthy donors. Vbeta (60) and Jbeta (13) primers were used in the PCR. The data were produced by immunoSEQ multiplex PCR, yet TCRdb's version contains in-frame clones alone and is incomplete. This repertoire includes around 140,000 clones. The sample consisted of PBMCs. These receptors were taken from a woman between 40 and 55 years old in good health and CMV-seronegative.

J is TRBJ2-2 and V is TRBV27, with 10 bases lining up with TRBD1. The CDR3 loop spans 15 amino acids. CDR1 is MNHEY, CDR2 SMNVEV, per germline (reference sequence). Trimming removed 8 bases from V and 7 bases from J; junction bases left unmatched: 10. As DNA, the CDR3 is TGTGCCAGCTCGGGACAGGGGTTTATCCGCGGGGAGCTGTTTTTT. This codes for CASSGQGFIRGELFF.

This chain connects TRBV28 to TRBJ1-4; TRBD1 matches 8 bases. V was pared by 1 base and J by 6 bases, with 10 bases of the junction left unmatched. CDR3 length: 17 residues. In germline, CDR1 is MDHEN, CDR2 SYDVKM. The DNA for the CDR3 is TGTGCCAGCAGTTTATCCCTCCACAGGGGGGAGGATGAAAAACTGTTTTTT. Translation gives CASSLSLHRGEDEKLFF.

V is TRBV19 and J is TRBJ2-4, with 7 bases matching TRBD1. J gave up 3 bases and V 5 bases, and 10 bases lay outside the gene matches. Germline V lookup: CDR1 LNHDA, CDR2 SQIVND (reference sequence). CDR3 size: 16 residues. The CDR3 nucleotides are TGTGCCAGTAGTGTATTAGGACAGGTTTTCAAAAACATTCAGTACTTC. It yields the protein CASSVLGQVFKNIQYF. The variable domain in full, completed from reference TRBV19 and TRBJ2-4, reads DGGITQSPKYLFRKEGQNVTLSCEQNLNHDAMYWYRQDPGQGLRLIYYSQIVNDFQKGDIAEGYSVSREKKESFPLTVTSAQKNPTAFYLCASSVLGQVFKNIQYFGAGTRLSVL.